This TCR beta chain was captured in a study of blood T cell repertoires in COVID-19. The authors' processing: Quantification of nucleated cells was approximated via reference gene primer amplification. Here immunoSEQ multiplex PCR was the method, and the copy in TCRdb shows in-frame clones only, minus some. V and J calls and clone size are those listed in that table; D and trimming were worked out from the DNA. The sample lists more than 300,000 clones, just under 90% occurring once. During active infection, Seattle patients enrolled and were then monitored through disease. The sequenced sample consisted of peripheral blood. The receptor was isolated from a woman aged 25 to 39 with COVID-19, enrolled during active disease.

DNA for the CDR3: TGTGCCAGCAGTAAACGGAGGGCGGTTGATGATGGCTACACCTTC. Its translation: CASSKRRAVDDGYTF. The chain combines TRBV6-5 with TRBJ1-2; D gene uncertain. Trimming left V 5 bases short and J 6 bases short, with 19 bases between. In germline, CDR1 is MNHEY, CDR2 SVGAGI. This CDR3 comprises 15 residues.